The 10 T cell receptor beta chains presented below share a single source sample, sequenced in a study of vaccination effects on CD4 cells after COVID-19. Libraries were prepared by immunoSEQ multiplex PCR; TCRdb keeps only in-frame clonotypes and omits some of them. This table holds over 25,000 clones, 65% to 75% found once. These receptors' antigens are unknown. Under the ViraFEST assay, PBMC were stimulated with viral peptide pools so that antigen-specific CD4+ T cells expanded. Sequencing was performed afterwards. Cultured cells yielded isolated CD4+ T cells after 10 days. Nucleocapsid antibodies stayed negative before and after vaccination, showing no earlier SARS-CoV-2 infection. The source material was CD4+ T cells from PBMCs cultured with SARS-CoV-2 spike peptides, sampled before COVID-19 vaccination. The receptors come from a human donor who received a COVID-19 vaccine.

This chain joins TRBV18 and TRBJ2-7; TRBD1 agrees at 11 bases. With V trimmed by 3 bases and J by 7 bases, 5 bases remained unmatched. Germline CDR1 and CDR2: KGHSH and LQKENI. CDR3 length equals 14 residues. The CDR3 loop is CASSPTGTGGEQYF. In DNA form, the CDR3 reads TGTGCCAGCTCACCGACCGGGACAGGGGGAGAGCAGTACTTC.

The V call is TRBV19, the J call TRBJ1-2; TRBD1 agrees at 7 bases. The V and J ends lost 5 bases and 3 bases, in that order; junction bases with no gene match: 6. CDR1 LNHDA and CDR2 SQIVND come from the germline V gene (reference sequence). This CDR3 contains 14 residues. The CDR3 DNA reads TGTGCCAGTAGTCCAACAGGGACAGACTATGGCTACACCTTC. Its translation is CASSPTGTDYGYTF.

V is TRBV19 and J is TRBJ2-4; unclear D gene. Germline V gene sequence: CDR1 LNHDA, CDR2 SQIVND (reference sequence). The V gene lost 3 bases and the J gene lost 9 bases, with 12 bases spanning the gap. This CDR3 spans 13 amino acids. The CDR3 nucleotides are TGTGCCAGTAGTATCAAAGTTTACGGCATTCAGTACTTC. It translates to CASSIKVYGIQYF. The full variable domain, in which reference TRBV19 and TRBJ2-4 provide the parts outside the CDR3, is DGGITQSPKYLFRKEGQNVTLSCEQNLNHDAMYWYRQDPGQGLRLIYYSQIVNDFQKGDIAEGYSVSREKKESFPLTVTSAQKNPTAFYLCASSIKVYGIQYFGAGTRLSVL.

This sequence joins TRBV7-9 and TRBJ2-7, with TRBD2 matching over 9 bases. V trimming: 5 bases; J trimming: 0 bases; junction bases outside the gene matches: 8. CDR1 is SEHNR, CDR2 FQNEAQ, per germline (reference sequence). CDR3 length equals 16 residues. The DNA of the CDR3 is TGTGCCAGCAGCGATACTAGCGGGTGGAGCTCCTACGAGCAGTACTTC. Translated, it gives CASSDTSGWSSYEQYF.

This sequence joins TRBV12-3 or TRBV12-4 and TRBJ1-1, with D possibly TRBD1 on 6 matching bases. Trimming took 6 bases from V and 10 from J, leaving 18 bases between them. This CDR3 contains 13 residues. The CDR3 sequence is CASRILTRGGAFF. CDR3 DNA sequence: TGTGCCAGCAGAATATTGACTCGAGGGGGAGCTTTCTTT.

The V and J genes are TRBV3-1 (or the pseudogene TRBV3-2) and TRBJ2-5; TRBD2 agrees at 10 bases. Germline V gene data show CDR1 as LGHDT and CDR2 as YNNKEL (reference sequence). Unmatched junction bases numbered 12, after V lost 0 bases and J lost 5 bases. CDR3 length: 18 amino acids. The DNA for the CDR3 is TGTGCCAGCAGCCAAGATTCTAGCGGGAGTTGGTTTCGGGAGACCCAGTACTTC. Translated, it gives CASSQDSSGSWFRETQYF.

The chain carries TRBV6-2 or TRBV6-3 and TRBJ2-1, with 10 bases aligning to TRBD2. Trimming cost V 0 bases and J 5 bases; bases outside gene matches: 7. The CDR3 length is 17 residues. The germline CDR1 and CDR2 sequences are MNHEY and SVGEGT. The CDR3 loop reads CASSYSSLAGANNEQFF. CDR3 coding DNA: TGTGCCAGCAGTTACTCTTCCCTAGCGGGAGCCAACAATGAGCAGTTCTTC.

The rearrangement uses TRBV5-1 and TRBJ2-7, with TRBD1 identical over 8 bases. The junction had 9 bases not matched to a gene; V was cut back by 6 bases and J by 4 bases. This CDR3 contains 14 residues. Germline CDR1 and CDR2: SGHRS and YFSETQ. The CDR3 DNA follows: TGCGCCAGCACGATGGCAGGGGGCTTATACGAGCAGTACTTC. Encoded protein: CASTMAGGLYEQYF.

J is TRBJ1-5 and V is TRBV11-2; a weak D match, TRBD1 (5 bases). Germline V lookup: CDR1 SGHAT, CDR2 FQNNGV. Trimming removed 2 bases at V and 5 bases at J, with 16 bases between. This CDR3 has 16 amino acids. The CDR3 bases are TGTGCCAGCAGCTTAAGATCGGCGGGGGGGGATCAGCCCCAGCATTTT. Amino acid sequence: CASSLRSAGGDQPQHF.

Only a few counts were recorded for this clone. The rearrangement links TRBV5-6 to TRBJ2-3; D not certain. CDR3 length: 11 residues. In germline, CDR1 is SGHDT, CDR2 YYEEEE. Trimming removed 2 bases from V and 6 bases from J, with 4 bases in between. DNA of the CDR3: TGTGCCAGCAGCTTCGGGGATACGCAGTATTTT. Translation: CASSFGDTQYF.